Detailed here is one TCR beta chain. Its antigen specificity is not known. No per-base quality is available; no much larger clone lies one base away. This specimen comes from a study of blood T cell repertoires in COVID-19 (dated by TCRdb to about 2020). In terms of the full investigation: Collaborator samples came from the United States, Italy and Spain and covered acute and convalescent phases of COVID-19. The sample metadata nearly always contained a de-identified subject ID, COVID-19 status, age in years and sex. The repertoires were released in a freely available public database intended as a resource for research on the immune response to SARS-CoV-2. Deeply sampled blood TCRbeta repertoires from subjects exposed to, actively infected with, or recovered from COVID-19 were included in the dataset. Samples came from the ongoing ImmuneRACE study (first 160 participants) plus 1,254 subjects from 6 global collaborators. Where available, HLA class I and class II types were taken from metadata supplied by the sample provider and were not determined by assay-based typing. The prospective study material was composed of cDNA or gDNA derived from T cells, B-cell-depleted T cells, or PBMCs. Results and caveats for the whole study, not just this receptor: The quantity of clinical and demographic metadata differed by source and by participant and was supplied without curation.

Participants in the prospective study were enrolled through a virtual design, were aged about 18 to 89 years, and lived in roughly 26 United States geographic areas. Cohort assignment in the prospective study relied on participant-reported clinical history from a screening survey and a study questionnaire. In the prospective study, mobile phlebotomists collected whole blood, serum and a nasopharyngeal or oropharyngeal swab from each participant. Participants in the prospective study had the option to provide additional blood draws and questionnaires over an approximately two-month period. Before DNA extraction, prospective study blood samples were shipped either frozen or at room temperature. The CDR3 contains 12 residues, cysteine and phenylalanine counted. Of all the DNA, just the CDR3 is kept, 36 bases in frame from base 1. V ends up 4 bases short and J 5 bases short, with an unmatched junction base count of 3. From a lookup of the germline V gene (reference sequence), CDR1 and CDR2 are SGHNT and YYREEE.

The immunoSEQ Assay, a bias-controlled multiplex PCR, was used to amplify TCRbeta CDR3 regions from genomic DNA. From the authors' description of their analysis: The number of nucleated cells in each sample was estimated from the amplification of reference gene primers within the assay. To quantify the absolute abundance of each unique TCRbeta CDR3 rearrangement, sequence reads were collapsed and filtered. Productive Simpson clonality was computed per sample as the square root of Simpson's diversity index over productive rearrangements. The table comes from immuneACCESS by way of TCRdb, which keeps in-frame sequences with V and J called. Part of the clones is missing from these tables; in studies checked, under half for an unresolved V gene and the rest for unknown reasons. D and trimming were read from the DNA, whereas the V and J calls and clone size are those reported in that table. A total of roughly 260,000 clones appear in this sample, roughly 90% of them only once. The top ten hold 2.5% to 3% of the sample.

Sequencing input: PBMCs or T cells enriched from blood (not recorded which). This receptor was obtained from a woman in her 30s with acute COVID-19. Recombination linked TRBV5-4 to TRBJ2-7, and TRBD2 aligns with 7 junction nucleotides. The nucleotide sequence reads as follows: TGTGCCAGCAGCGGACTAGGTAACGAGCAGTACTTC. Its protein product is CASSGLGNEQYF. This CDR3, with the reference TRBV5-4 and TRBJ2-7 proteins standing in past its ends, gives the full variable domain ETGVTQSPTHLIKTRGQQVTLRCSSQSGHNTVSWYQQALGQGPQFIFQYYREEENGRGNFPPRFSGLQFPNYSSELNVNALELDDSALYLCASSGLGNEQYFGPGTRLTVT.